Below are 12 T cell receptor beta chains sequenced from a single sample in a study of cytomegalovirus exposure and HLA in healthy donors. The study ran its PCR with 60 Vbeta and 13 Jbeta primers. TCRdb's copy holds only in-frame clones and misses some; the assay was immunoSEQ multiplex PCR. The sample includes 130,000 to 150,000 clones, less than 80% seen only once; the top ten take 8.8%. Material for sequencing was PBMCs. The receptor set was obtained from a woman between 50 and 59 years old in good health and CMV-seropositive.

This clone was recorded at least ten times. V usage is TRBV9 and J usage is TRBJ1-2; perhaps TRBD1 as D (6 bases). Trimming stripped 4 bases from V and 6 bases from J, with 16 bases between. In germline, CDR1 is SGDLS, CDR2 YYNGEE. This CDR3 contains 14 residues. The CDR3 DNA sequence: TGTGCCAGCAGCCTCGATAACAGGGAAAATGGCTACACCTTC. Protein sequence: CASSLDNRENGYTF.

The V call is TRBV4-3, the J call TRBJ1-1; D may be TRBD1 (5 bases). The CDR3 is 14 amino acids. Germline CDR1 and CDR2: LGHNA and YSLEER. V was shortened by 4 bases and J by 4 bases, with 13 bases between the two germline ends. DNA of the CDR3: TGCGCCAGCAGCCGCGGGACGGGGGGCACTGAAGCTTTCTTT. Its translation is CASSRGTGGTEAFF.

The chain carries TRBV7-2 and TRBJ2-3; TRBD2 aligns across 9 bases. The CDR3 covers 16 residues. Germline V CDR1 and CDR2: SGHTA, FQGNSA. V lost 0 bases to trimming and J lost 2 bases; unmatched junction nucleotides: 3. CDR3: CASSLASGGNTDTQYF. CDR3 sequence (DNA): TGTGCCAGCAGCTTAGCAAGCGGGGGGAACACAGATACGCAGTATTTT.

The chain uses TRBV2 and TRBJ2-3; tentative D call: TRBD1 (6 bases). Germline lookup yields CDR1 SNHLY and CDR2 FYNNEI. Trimming shortened V by 7 bases and J by 2 bases, and 13 bases separated the two germline ends. This CDR3 contains 14 residues. CDR3 coding DNA: TGTGCCAGCATTCGCGACAGGCACACAGATACGCAGTATTTT. Translated: CASIRDRHTDTQYF.

V is TRBV7-2 and J is TRBJ2-3; TRBD2 might be the D (6 bases). The germline CDR1 and CDR2 sequences are SGHTA and FQGNSA. Trimming stripped 5 bases from V and 4 bases from J, with 22 bases between. CDR3 length: 17 amino acids. CDR3 sequence (DNA): TGTGCCAGCAGCCCCCAAATCGGGGCGGGGAAAGCAGATACGCAGTATTTT. This gives the protein CASSPQIGAGKADTQYF.

The gene calls are TRBV28 and TRBJ2-7; 7 bases are shared with TRBD1. CDR1 MDHEN and CDR2 SYDVKM come from the germline V gene. This CDR3 spans 13 amino acids. V dropped 10 bases and J dropped 2; count of bases not matched to a gene: 8. CDR3 protein: CAIRTGEAYEQYF. As DNA, the CDR3 is TGTGCCATCAGGACAGGTGAGGCCTACGAGCAGTACTTC. The full variable domain, rest sourced from reference TRBV28 and TRBJ2-7, is DVKVTQSSRYLVKRTGEKVFLECVQDMDHENMFWYRQDPGLGLRLIYFSYDVKMKEKGDIPEGYSVSREKKERFSLILESASTNQTSMYLCAIRTGEAYEQYFGPGTRLTVT.

This sequence joins TRBV9 and TRBJ2-3, with 13 bases matching TRBD2. The CDR3 loop spans 17 amino acids. V dropped 3 bases and J dropped 1; count of bases not matched to a gene: 5. The V gene's germline CDR1 is SGDLS and CDR2 YYNGEE. The CDR3 is CASSGGGLAGGTDTQYF. The CDR3 nucleotides are TGTGCCAGCAGCGGCGGAGGACTAGCGGGGGGCACAGATACGCAGTATTTT.

V usage is TRBV4-1 and J usage is TRBJ2-5; D gene uncertain. The length of the CDR3 is 15 residues. V gave up 1 base and J gave up 4 bases, with 13 bases separating them. Germline lookup yields CDR1 MGHRA and CDR2 YSYEKL. This CDR3 is CASSQGWVEPETQYF. The CDR3 coding sequence is TGCGCCAGCAGCCAAGGTTGGGTGGAGCCAGAGACCCAGTACTTC.

With regard to this clone: The junction shows a germline mismatch at one end, possibly a read error. The chain couples TRBV7-2 to TRBJ1-3; 7 nucleotides align to TRBD1. Germline V lookup: CDR1 SGHTA, CDR2 FQGNSA. The CDR3 runs to 13 residues. CDR3 sequence reads: CASSSDRRNIIYF. The CDR3 DNA reads TGTGCCAGCAGCTCGGACAGGCGAAACATCATATATTTT.

This chain connects TRBV4-2 to TRBJ1-6, with a weak D call TRBD1 (6 bases). Germline V gene sequence: CDR1 LGHNA, CDR2 YNFKEQ. V dropped 3 bases and J dropped 7 bases, with 22 bases sitting between them. The CDR3 contains 18 residues. Here the CDR3 reads CASSHRAGGGQSNSPLHF. The CDR3 DNA is TGTGCCAGCAGCCATCGGGCTGGGGGGGGCCAATCGAATTCACCCCTCCACTTT.

This clone has a handful of counts. The chain is built from TRBV11-2 and TRBJ2-5, with D possibly being TRBD1 (7 bases). Trimming stripped 5 bases from V and 7 bases from J, with 8 bases between. Germline V gives CDR1 SGHAT, CDR2 FQNNGV. The CDR3 has 11 amino acids. Here the CDR3 reads CASSQGGTQYF. The CDR3 bases are TGTGCCAGCAGCCAGGGGGGGACCCAGTACTTC.

This sequence joins TRBV7-9 and TRBJ2-2; maybe TRBD1 (5 bases). Germline CDR1 SEHNR, CDR2 FQNEAQ (reference sequence). The CDR3 sequence is 14 residues long. The V gene lost 1 base and the J gene lost 5 bases, with 8 bases spanning the gap. The CDR3 sequence is CASSLVSGTGELFF. The DNA for the CDR3 is TGTGCCAGCAGCTTAGTATCAGGGACCGGGGAGCTGTTTTTT.